This T cell receptor (beta chain) was identified in a study of cytomegalovirus exposure and HLA in healthy donors. Notes on the study in general: Presence/absence analyses took donor sequencing depth as roughly uniform.

On this clone itself: No antigen is known for it.

Use of 60 Vbeta and 13 Jbeta primers characterized the PCR. TCRdb's copy holds only in-frame clones and misses some; the assay was immunoSEQ multiplex PCR. The repertoire consists of around 130,000 clones, with around 65% occurring once and the leading ten covering approximately 6.5%. The CDR3 extends over 14 amino acids. V lost 5 bases, J lost 2 bases, and 10 bases lay in between. Germline values: CDR1 LNHDA, CDR2 SQIVND (reference sequence). This TCR was recovered from a woman aged 55-70 years in good health and CMV-seronegative. The sequenced material came from PBMCs. The chain combines TRBV19 with TRBJ2-1; the D gene is possibly TRBD1 (6 bases). CDR3 residues: CASSLRTAYNEQFF. DNA of the CDR3: TGTGCCAGTAGTCTCAGGACAGCCTACAATGAGCAGTTCTTC.